This TCR beta chain was retrieved from a study of identical twins. Worth noting for this clonotype: No antigen is known for it.

This CDR3 has 17 residues. Per the germline V gene, CDR1 is DFQATT and CDR2 is SNEGSKA (reference sequence). V lost 0 bases, J lost 2 bases, and 9 bases stayed unmatched. Study-wide results and caveats: The study drew conclusions from cross-sectional statistical analysis, not from following the same donors.

Via MiXCR, TCRdb re-called the 5' RACE reads, giving one row per CDR3 protein. The sample carries about 490,000 distinct CDR3 sequences, about 16% recorded once. These data are also associated with another study on yellow fever vaccine responses in identical twins.

This clonotype originated in a woman aged 18-29 years in good health. This chain connects TRBV20-1 to TRBJ2-2, with TRBD2 matching over 7 bases. The specimen was CD4+ T cells sorted from blood. The CDR3, as DNA: TGCAGTGCTAGAGATCTGGTTAGCGGGTCTAACACCGGGGAGCTGTTTTTT. Translating it yields CSARDLVSGSNTGELFF.